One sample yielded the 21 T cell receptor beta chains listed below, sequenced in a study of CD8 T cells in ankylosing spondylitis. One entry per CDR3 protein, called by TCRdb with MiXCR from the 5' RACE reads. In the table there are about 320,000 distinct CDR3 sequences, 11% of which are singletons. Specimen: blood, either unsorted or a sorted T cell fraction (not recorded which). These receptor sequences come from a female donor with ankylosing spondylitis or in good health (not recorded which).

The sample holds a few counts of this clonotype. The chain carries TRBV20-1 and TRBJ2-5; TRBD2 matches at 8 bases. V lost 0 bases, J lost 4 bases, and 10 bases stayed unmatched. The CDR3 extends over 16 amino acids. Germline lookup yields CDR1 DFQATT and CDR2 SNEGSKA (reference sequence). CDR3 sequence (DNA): TGCAGTGCTAGAGATCGCCTAGCGGGCCCGCCAGAGACCCAGTACTTC. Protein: CSARDRLAGPPETQYF.

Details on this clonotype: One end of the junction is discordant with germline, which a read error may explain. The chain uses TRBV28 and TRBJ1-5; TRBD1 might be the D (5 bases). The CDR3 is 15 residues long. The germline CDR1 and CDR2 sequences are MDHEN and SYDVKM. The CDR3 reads CASSLGGISNQPRHF. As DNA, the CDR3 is TGTGCCAGCAGTTTGGGGGGGATTAGCAATCAGCCCCGGCATTTT. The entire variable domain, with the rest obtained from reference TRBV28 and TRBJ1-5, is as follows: DVKVTQSSRYLVKRTGEKVFLECVQDMDHENMFWYRQDPGLGLRLIYFSYDVKMKEKGDIPEGYSVSREKKERFSLILESASTNQTSMYLCASSLGGISNQPRHFGDGTRLSIL.

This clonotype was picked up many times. The CDR3: CASTLSWQTNTEAFF. The DNA of the CDR3 is TGTGCCAGCACCCTTAGTTGGCAGACGAACACTGAAGCTTTCTTT. The genes are TRBV7-8 and TRBJ1-1; D remains ambiguous. Germline V gene sequence: CDR1 SGHVS, CDR2 FQNEAQ. The CDR3 extends over 15 amino acids. With 7 bases removed from V and 1 base from J, the gap between germline ends came to 16 bases.

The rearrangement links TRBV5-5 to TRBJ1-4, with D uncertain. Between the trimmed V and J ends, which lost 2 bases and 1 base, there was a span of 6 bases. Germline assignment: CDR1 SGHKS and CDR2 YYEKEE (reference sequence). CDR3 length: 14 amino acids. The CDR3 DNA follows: TGTGCCAGCAGCTTAATCGGAACTAATGAAAAACTGTTTTTT. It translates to CASSLIGTNEKLFF.

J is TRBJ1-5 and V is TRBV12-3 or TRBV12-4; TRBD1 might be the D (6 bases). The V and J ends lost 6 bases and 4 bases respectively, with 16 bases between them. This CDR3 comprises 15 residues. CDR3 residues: CASRQGFPGNQPQHF. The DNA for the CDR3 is TGTGCCAGCAGACAGGGATTTCCGGGGAATCAGCCCCAGCATTTT.

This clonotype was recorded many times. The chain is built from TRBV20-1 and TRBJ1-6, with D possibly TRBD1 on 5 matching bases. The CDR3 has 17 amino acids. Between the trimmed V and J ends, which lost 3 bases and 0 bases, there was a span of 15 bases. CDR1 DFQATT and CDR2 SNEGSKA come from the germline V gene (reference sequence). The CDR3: CSARSETRGSYNSPLHF. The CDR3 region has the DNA TGCAGTGCTAGGAGTGAAACGAGGGGCTCCTATAATTCACCCCTCCACTTT.

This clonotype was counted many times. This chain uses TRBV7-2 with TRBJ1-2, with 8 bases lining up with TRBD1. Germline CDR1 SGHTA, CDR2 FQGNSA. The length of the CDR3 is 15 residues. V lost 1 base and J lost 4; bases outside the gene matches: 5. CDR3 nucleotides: TGTGCCAGCAGCTTAGGACAGGGGACCAGCTATGGCTACACCTTC. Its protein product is CASSLGQGTSYGYTF.

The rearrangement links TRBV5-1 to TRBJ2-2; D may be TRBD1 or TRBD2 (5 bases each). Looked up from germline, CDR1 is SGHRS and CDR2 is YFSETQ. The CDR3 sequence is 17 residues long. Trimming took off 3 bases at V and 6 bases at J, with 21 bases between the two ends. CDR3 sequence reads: CASSWVDSHQGAGELFF. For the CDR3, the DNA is TGCGCCAGCAGCTGGGTGGACTCACATCAGGGCGCCGGGGAGCTGTTTTTT.

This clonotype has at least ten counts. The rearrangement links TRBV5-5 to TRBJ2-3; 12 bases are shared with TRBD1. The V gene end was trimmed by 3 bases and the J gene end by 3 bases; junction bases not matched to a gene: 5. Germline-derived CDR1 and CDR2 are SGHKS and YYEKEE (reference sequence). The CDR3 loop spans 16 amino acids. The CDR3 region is CASSWGDRGQTDTQYF. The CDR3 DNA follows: TGTGCCAGCAGCTGGGGGGACAGGGGGCAAACAGATACGCAGTATTTT.

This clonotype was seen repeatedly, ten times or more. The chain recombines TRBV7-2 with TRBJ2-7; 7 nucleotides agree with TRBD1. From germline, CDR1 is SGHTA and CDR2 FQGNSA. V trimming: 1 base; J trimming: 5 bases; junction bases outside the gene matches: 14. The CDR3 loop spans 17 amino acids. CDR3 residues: CASSLEPGQTLEDEQYF. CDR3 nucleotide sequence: TGTGCCAGCAGCTTAGAGCCGGGACAGACCTTAGAGGACGAGCAGTACTTC. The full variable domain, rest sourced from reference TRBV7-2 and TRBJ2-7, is GAGVSQSPSNKVTEKGKDVELRCDPISGHTALYWYRQSLGQGLEFLIYFQGNSAPDKSGLPSDRFSAERTGGSVSTLTIQRTQQEDSAVYLCASSLEPGQTLEDEQYFGPGTRLTVT.

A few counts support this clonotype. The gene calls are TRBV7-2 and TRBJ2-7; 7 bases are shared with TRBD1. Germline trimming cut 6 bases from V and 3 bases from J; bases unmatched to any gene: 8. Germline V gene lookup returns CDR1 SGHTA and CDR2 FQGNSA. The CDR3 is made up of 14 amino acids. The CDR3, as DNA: TGTGCCAGCAGGGACAGGCGAGGAGGCTACGAGCAGTACTTC. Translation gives CASRDRRGGYEQYF.

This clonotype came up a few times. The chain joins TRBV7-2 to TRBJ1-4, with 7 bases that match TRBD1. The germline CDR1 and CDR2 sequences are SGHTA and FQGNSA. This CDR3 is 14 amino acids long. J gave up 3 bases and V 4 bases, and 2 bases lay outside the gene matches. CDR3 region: CASSYTGANEKLFF. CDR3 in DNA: TGTGCCAGCAGCTACACAGGGGCTAATGAAAAACTGTTTTTT.

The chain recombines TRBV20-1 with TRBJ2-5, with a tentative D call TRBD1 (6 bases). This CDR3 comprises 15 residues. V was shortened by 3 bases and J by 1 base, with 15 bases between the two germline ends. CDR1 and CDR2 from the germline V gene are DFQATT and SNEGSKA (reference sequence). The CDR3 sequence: CSASSITGPQETQYF. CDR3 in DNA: TGCAGTGCTAGCTCCATTACAGGGCCCCAAGAGACCCAGTACTTC.

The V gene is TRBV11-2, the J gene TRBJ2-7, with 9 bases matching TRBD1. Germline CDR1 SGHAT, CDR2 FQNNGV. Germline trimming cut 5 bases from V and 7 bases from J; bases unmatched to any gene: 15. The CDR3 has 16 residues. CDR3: CASSLTGTGMFGEQYF. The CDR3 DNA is TGTGCCAGCAGCCTAACGGGGACAGGGATGTTCGGAGAGCAGTACTTC.

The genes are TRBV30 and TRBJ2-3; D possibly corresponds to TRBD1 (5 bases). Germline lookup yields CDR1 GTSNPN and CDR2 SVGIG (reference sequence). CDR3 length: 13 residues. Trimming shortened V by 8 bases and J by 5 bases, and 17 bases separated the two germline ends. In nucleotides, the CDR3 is TGTGCCCTGATGGGGCCCTTTCTAGATACGCAGTATTTT. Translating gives CALMGPFLDTQYF. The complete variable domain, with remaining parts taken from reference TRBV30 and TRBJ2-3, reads SQTIHQWPATLVQPVGSPLSLECTVEGTSNPNLYWYRQAAGRGLQLLFYSVGIGQISSEVPQNLSASRPQDRQFILSSKKLLLSDSGFYLCALMGPFLDTQYFGPGTRLTVL.

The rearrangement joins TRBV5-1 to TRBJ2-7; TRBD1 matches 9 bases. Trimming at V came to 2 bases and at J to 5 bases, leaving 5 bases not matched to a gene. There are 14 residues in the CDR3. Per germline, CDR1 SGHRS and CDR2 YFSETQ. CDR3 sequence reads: CASSLRTGVHEQYF. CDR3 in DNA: TGCGCCAGCAGCTTACGGACAGGGGTGCACGAGCAGTACTTC.

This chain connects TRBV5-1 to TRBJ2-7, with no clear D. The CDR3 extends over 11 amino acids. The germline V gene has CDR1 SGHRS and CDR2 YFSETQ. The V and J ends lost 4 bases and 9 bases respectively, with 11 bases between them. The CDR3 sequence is CASSGKWGQYF. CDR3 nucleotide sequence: TGCGCCAGCAGCGGAAAGTGGGGGCAGTACTTC.

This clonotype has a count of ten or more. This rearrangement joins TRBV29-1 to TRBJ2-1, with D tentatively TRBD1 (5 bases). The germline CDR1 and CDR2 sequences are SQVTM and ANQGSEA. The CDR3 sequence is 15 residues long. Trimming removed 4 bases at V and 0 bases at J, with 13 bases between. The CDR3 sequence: CSVGKTVNSYNEQFF. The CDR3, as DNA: TGCAGCGTTGGAAAGACAGTAAACTCCTACAATGAGCAGTTCTTC.

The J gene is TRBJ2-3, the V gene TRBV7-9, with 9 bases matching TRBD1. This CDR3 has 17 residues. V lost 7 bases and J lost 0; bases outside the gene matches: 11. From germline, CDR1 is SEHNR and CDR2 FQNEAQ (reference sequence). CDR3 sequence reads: CASTSTDRGVSTDTQYF. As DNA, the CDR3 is TGTGCCAGCACCTCAACGGACAGGGGAGTAAGCACAGATACGCAGTATTTT.

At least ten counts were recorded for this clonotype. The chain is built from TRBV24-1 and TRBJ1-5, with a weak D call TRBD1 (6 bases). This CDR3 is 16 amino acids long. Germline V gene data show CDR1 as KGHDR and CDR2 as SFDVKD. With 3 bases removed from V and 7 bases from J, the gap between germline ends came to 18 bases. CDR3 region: CATSDPRQARGQPQHF. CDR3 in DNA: TGTGCCACCAGTGATCCCCGACAGGCGCGGGGCCAGCCCCAGCATTTT.

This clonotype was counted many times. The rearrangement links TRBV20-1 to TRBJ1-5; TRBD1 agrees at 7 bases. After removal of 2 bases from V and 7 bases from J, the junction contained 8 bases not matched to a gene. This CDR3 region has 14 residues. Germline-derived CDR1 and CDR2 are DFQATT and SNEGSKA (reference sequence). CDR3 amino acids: CSARKGTDSQPQHF. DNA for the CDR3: TGCAGTGCTAGAAAAGGGACAGATTCCCAGCCCCAGCATTTT.